This record looks at one TCR beta chain sequence and its context. Between the trimmed V and J ends, which lost 0 bases and 2 bases, there was a span of 6 bases. The CDR3 has 14 amino acids. CDR1 is SGHDN, CDR2 FVKESK, per germline. This entry is derived from a study of OX40 agonist ivuxolimab in advanced cancers. Clones were sequenced by immunoSEQ multiplex PCR, and TCRdb holds only the in-frame ones, with some missing. This repertoire shows about 38,000 clones, 80% to 95% found once; its top ten account for more than 9%. The TCR was taken from an adult with an advanced solid tumor such as melanoma, head and neck, liver or kidney cancer. This material consisted of CD4+ or CD8+ T cells sorted from blood, taken in a trial of the OX40 agonist ivuxolimab. The chain uses TRBV14 and TRBJ2-3; D not certain. The CDR3 sequence: CASSQDLLTDTQYF. The CDR3 region has the DNA TGTGCCAGCAGCCAAGATTTGCTCACAGATACGCAGTATTTT.